The 3 T cell receptor beta chains below come from one sample, sequenced in a study of blood T cell repertoires in COVID-19. This table comes from immunoSEQ multiplex PCR, and its TCRdb copy is limited to in-frame clones, with some not included. The sample gives about 180,000 clones, around 76% of which show up once; 8.4% is in the top ten. Sequenced sample: peripheral blood. The receptors were gathered from a woman between 70 and 85 years old with acute or convalescent COVID-19.

The chain joins TRBV15 to TRBJ1-5; no reliable D call. The germline CDR1 and CDR2 sequences are LNHNV and YYDKDF (reference sequence). The germline V and J ends were trimmed by 5 bases and 2 bases, with 13 bases remaining between them. The CDR3 contains 15 residues. This CDR3 is CATSRDSYGNQPQHF. The CDR3 bases are TGTGCCACCAGCCGGGATAGCTATGGCAATCAGCCCCAGCATTTT.

V gene TRBV5-6 combines with J gene TRBJ2-1, with 10 bases that match TRBD2. Germline CDR1 reads SGHDT; CDR2 reads YYEEEE. The length of the CDR3 is 16 residues. J was trimmed by 1 base and V by 10 bases; bases with no gene match: 11. The CDR3 DNA reads as TGTGCCTACAGCGGCAGCGGGAGGGGATCCTACAATGAGCAGTTCTTC. Its translation: CAYSGSGRGSYNEQFF.

The CDR3 reads CASSPLGPRGEHTQYF. The DNA of the CDR3 is TGTGCCAGCTCACCACTGGGGCCGCGGGGTGAGCATACGCAGTATTTT. This chain uses TRBV18 with TRBJ2-3, with D perhaps TRBD2 (6 bases). The CDR3 runs 16 residues. With 1 base removed from V and 7 bases from J, the gap between germline ends came to 18 bases. Germline assignment: CDR1 KGHSH and CDR2 LQKENI.